The entry below describes one T cell receptor (beta chain). Its cognate antigen is unknown. With 6 bases removed from V and 8 bases from J, the gap between germline ends came to 17 bases. This CDR3 region has 15 residues. Germline CDR1 is MDHEN and CDR2 is SYDVKM. This entry belongs to a study of T cell repertoires in cytomegalovirus infection. Study background: HLA-B-restricted CMV epitopes that are well studied, plus recently identified HLA-C-restricted ones, were used by the study. Matching HLA type and CMV infection were both indicated by public TCR beta signatures. Study-wide findings and caveats: Individuals carrying CMV plus the relevant HLA were identified by cumulative frequency of public TCR beta families. HLA-C-restricted CMV clonotypes gave the most frequent clonotype in two of eight donors.

TCRdb used MiXCR to reprocess the reads, holding one entry per CDR3 protein. The sample contains about 340,000 distinct CDR3 sequences, almost 30% of which appear only once. The chain is built from TRBV28 and TRBJ1-6, with D tentatively TRBD1 (5 bases). The clonotype was recovered from a human donor in good health (CMV status not recorded). Some clones in this sample may be carry-over from other donors' samples. Sequences were derived from cultured PBMCs, sampled from culture after CMV antigen stimulation. The CDR3 nucleotides read TGTGCCAGCAGCGCCCCCGGGACGACCTATTCACCCCTCCACTTT. Translating gives CASSAPGTTYSPLHF.